One sample yielded the 18 T cell receptor beta chains listed below, sequenced in a study of molecular identifiers for immune sequencing clone quantification. MiXCR, run by TCRdb on the PCR reads, gives a single entry per CDR3 protein. The table has approximately 550,000 distinct CDR3 sequences, about 22% seen once; the top ten hold about 0.84%. Sequenced sample: naive CD8+ T cells from blood, with Jurkat cell RNA spiked in. Stated subset: FACS-sorted CD8+CD4-CCR7+CD45RA+ naive T cells. These receptors were collected from a human donor in good health. Some libraries in this study had Jurkat cell RNA spiked in.

This clonotype has ten or more counts. One junction end does not reproduce the germline sequence, and a read error may be involved. The rearrangement links TRBV7-9 to TRBJ2-4; tentative D call: TRBD1 (5 bases). Germline V gene lookup returns CDR1 SEHNR and CDR2 FQNEAQ (reference sequence). The length of the CDR3 is 11 residues. CDR3 amino acids: CASSRTDKLSF. CDR3 nucleotide sequence: TGTGCCAGCAGCAGAACGGACAAGCTCAGCTTC.

CDR3 sequence: CASSQDRRGSGNTIYF. CDR3 nucleotide sequence: TGTGCCAGCAGCCAAGATAGGCGGGGCTCTGGAAACACCATATATTTT. The V gene is TRBV4-2, the J gene TRBJ1-3; no reliable D call. Looked up from germline, CDR1 is LGHNA and CDR2 is YNFKEQ. The CDR3 consists of 16 residues. V was cut by 0 bases and J by 0 bases, with 9 bases left in between.

This clonotype showed up many times. The rearrangement uses TRBV29-1 and TRBJ2-7; 10 bases are shared with TRBD2. The V and J ends lost 6 bases and 7 bases, in that order; junction bases with no gene match: 6. The CDR3 runs to 12 residues. Germline-derived CDR1 and CDR2 are SQVTM and ANQGSEA. The chain's CDR3 is CSVVAGGGEQYF. The CDR3 DNA follows: TGCAGCGTGGTAGCGGGAGGAGGTGAGCAGTACTTC.

This clonotype was observed a handful of times. The chain couples TRBV20-1 to TRBJ1-1, with 12 bases identical to TRBD1. The CDR3 is 15 amino acids. Germline V gene data show CDR1 as DFQATT and CDR2 as SNEGSKA (reference sequence). V lost 8 bases and J lost 2; bases outside the gene matches: 9. CDR3: CSSAPGQGANTEAFF. The CDR3 DNA is TGCAGTAGTGCTCCGGGACAGGGGGCCAACACTGAAGCTTTCTTT.

This sequence joins TRBV29-1 and TRBJ2-2; no clear D. The CDR3 sequence is 15 residues long. The V end was cut by 7 bases, the J end by 0 bases, with 15 bases between. CDR1 and CDR2 (germline): SQVTM, ANQGSEA. DNA of the CDR3: TGCAGCGCCTCTCGTCCGGCAACGAACACCGGGGAGCTGTTTTTT. This encodes CSASRPATNTGELFF.

The chain links TRBV20-1 to TRBJ2-1, with no clear D. The CDR3 totals 11 residues. The germline V gene encodes CDR1 DFQATT and CDR2 SNEGSKA (reference sequence). The ends were cut back, 0 bases at V and 7 bases at J, with 4 bases in the middle. In nucleotides, the CDR3 is TGCAGTGCTAGAGATTCGAATGAGCAGTTCTTC. Amino acids: CSARDSNEQFF.

This sequence joins TRBV11-2 and TRBJ2-7; D not resolved. The germline V gene encodes CDR1 SGHAT and CDR2 FQNNGV. V was pared by 5 bases and J by 2 bases, with 16 bases between. This CDR3 contains 15 residues. Written as DNA, the CDR3 is TGTGCCAGCAGCCCTGCATGGGATAATGCCTACGAGCAGTACTTC. This encodes CASSPAWDNAYEQYF.

With regard to this clonotype: A much larger clone sits a single nucleotide away, making a read error possible. The CDR3 does not end in the conserved phenylalanine or tryptophan, so this is likely a read error. The V call is TRBV30, the J call TRBJ2-3; no definite D call. Germline CDR1 reads GTSNPN; CDR2 reads SVGIG (reference sequence). The CDR3 extends over 15 amino acids. V shed 2 bases and J shed 0 bases, with 12 bases lying between them. The CDR3 reads CAWSLGGSSTDTQYS. The CDR3 region has the DNA TGTGCCTGGAGTTTAGGCGGCTCTAGCACAGATACGCAGTATTCT.

The sample holds a few counts of this clonotype. The rearrangement uses TRBV12-3 or TRBV12-4 and TRBJ2-2; D is possibly TRBD1 (6 bases). The CDR3 is 18 residues long. The germline V and J ends were trimmed by 6 bases and 0 bases, with 20 bases remaining between them. This chain's CDR3 is CASSPRYWGTTNTGELFF. CDR3 nucleotides: TGTGCCAGCAGCCCCAGATATTGGGGGACAACGAACACCGGGGAGCTGTTTTTT.

A few counts support this clonotype. The rearrangement links TRBV3-1 to TRBJ2-7; 12 bases align to TRBD2. The CDR3 is 16 amino acids. V lost 0 bases, J lost 6 bases, and 6 bases stayed unmatched. Germline V gene data show CDR1 as LGHDT and CDR2 as YNNKEL (reference sequence). The CDR3 nucleotides are TGTGCCAGCAGCCAAGAGCTAGCGGGAGGGCCTATCGAGCAGTACTTC. Its translation: CASSQELAGGPIEQYF.

On this clonotype: A much larger clone differs by one base, so this may be a read error. This CDR3 reads CARTGTGSADTQYF. The CDR3 nucleotides read TGTGCCAGAACCGGGACGGGTAGCGCAGATACGCAGTATTTT. The chain uses TRBV2 and TRBJ2-3, with D perhaps being TRBD1 or TRBD2 (5 bases each). The germline V and J ends were trimmed by 9 bases and 4 bases, with 17 bases remaining between them. In germline, CDR1 is SNHLY, CDR2 FYNNEI. There are 14 residues in the CDR3.

The CDR3 DNA sequence: TGTGCCAGCAGCTTAAAGGCGAAAGTTGCCTACGAGCAGTACTTC. Its translation: CASSLKAKVAYEQYF. This rearrangement joins TRBV7-3 to TRBJ2-7; D uncertain. CDR3 length: 15 amino acids. CDR1 is SGHTA and CDR2 is FQGTGA in the germline V gene. V lost 1 base to trimming and J lost 2 bases, with 12 bases between them.

The rearrangement uses TRBV19 and TRBJ1-2; D is possibly TRBD1 (5 bases). CDR3 length: 13 residues. V was cut by 5 bases and J by 4 bases, with 11 bases left in between. Germline assignment: CDR1 LNHDA and CDR2 SQIVND (reference sequence). The CDR3 is CASSWDGPYGYTF. The CDR3 coding sequence is TGTGCCAGTAGTTGGGACGGACCCTATGGCTACACCTTC.

This clonotype was counted many times. This chain joins TRBV20-1 and TRBJ2-7; possible D gene TRBD1, 6 bases. This CDR3 has 18 residues. V gave up 1 base and J gave up 0 bases, with 22 bases separating them. CDR1 is DFQATT, CDR2 SNEGSKA, per germline (reference sequence). The CDR3 reads CSARVPGHRPGSSYEQYF. The DNA of the CDR3 is TGCAGTGCTAGAGTCCCGGGACATAGGCCGGGGAGCTCCTACGAGCAGTACTTC.

This clonotype was counted many times. The chain couples TRBV30 to TRBJ2-7, with D possibly TRBD2 on 6 matching bases. V lost 1 base and J lost 4, with 14 bases in between. The CDR3 has 14 residues. Germline-derived CDR1 and CDR2 are GTSNPN and SVGIG (reference sequence). The CDR3 coding sequence is TGTGCCTGGAGTGCGCTCGGGGGTCCTTACGAGCAGTACTTC. It encodes CAWSALGGPYEQYF.

This clonotype has ten or more counts. CDR3 in DNA: TGCAGTGCTAGAGAGACAGGCGGAGGTTCACCCCTCCACTTT. Amino acid sequence: CSARETGGGSPLHF. V gene TRBV20-1 combines with J gene TRBJ1-6, with D possibly TRBD1 on 6 matching bases. Germline V gene data show CDR1 as DFQATT and CDR2 as SNEGSKA (reference sequence). This CDR3 is 14 amino acids long. V was trimmed by 0 bases and J by 9 bases, leaving 12 bases between them.

This clonotype appeared a few times. The rearrangement uses TRBV5-1 and TRBJ2-7; 7 bases match TRBD1. Germline CDR1 and CDR2: SGHRS and YFSETQ. This CDR3 comprises 17 residues. J lost 2 bases, V lost 2 bases, and 13 bases had no gene match. The CDR3 sequence: CASSFPPAGGDPYEQYF. CDR3 coding DNA: TGCGCCAGCAGCTTCCCCCCGGCAGGGGGAGATCCCTACGAGCAGTACTTC.

This rearrangement joins TRBV19 to TRBJ2-1; possible D gene TRBD1, 5 bases. V was pared by 3 bases and J by 0 bases, with 9 bases between. The CDR3 is made up of 15 amino acids. Germline loops: CDR1 LNHDA, CDR2 SQIVND (reference sequence). The CDR3 nucleotides are TGTGCCAGTAGTATGGCAGGGAACTCCTACAATGAGCAGTTCTTC. Its translation: CASSMAGNSYNEQFF.